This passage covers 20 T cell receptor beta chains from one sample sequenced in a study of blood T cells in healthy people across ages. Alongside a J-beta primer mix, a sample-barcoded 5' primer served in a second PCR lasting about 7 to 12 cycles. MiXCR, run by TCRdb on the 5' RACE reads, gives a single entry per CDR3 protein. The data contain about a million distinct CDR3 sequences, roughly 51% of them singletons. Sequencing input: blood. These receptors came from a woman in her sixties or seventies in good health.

The CDR3 DNA reads TGTGCCAGCAGCGACAGGATCTACAACGAGCAGTACTTC. Protein sequence: CASSDRIYNEQYF. This sequence joins TRBV5-4 and TRBJ2-5, with a weak D call TRBD1 (6 bases). The J call may be incorrect, as the DNA end agrees better with TRBJ2-7. The CDR3 extends over 13 amino acids. CDR1 and CDR2 (germline): SGHNT, YYREEE (reference sequence).

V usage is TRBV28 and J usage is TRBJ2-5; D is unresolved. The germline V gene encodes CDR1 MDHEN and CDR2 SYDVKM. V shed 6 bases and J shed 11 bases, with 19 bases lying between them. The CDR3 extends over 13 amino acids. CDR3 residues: CASRSRSTGEQYF. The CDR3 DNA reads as TGTGCCAGCAGATCGAGGTCGACGGGTGAGCAGTACTTC.

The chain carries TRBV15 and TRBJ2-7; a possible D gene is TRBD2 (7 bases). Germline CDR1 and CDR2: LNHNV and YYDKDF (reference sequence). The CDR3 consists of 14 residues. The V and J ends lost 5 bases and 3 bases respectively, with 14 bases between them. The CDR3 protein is CATSLRGGGYEQYF. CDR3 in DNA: TGTGCCACCAGCCTCAGGGGCGGGGGCTACGAGCAGTACTTC.

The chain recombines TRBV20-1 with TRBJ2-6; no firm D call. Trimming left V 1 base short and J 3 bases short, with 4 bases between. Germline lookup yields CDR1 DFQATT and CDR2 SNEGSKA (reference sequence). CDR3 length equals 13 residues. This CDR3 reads CSARGGGANVLTF. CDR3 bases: TGCAGTGCTAGAGGGGGTGGGGCCAACGTCCTGACTTTC.

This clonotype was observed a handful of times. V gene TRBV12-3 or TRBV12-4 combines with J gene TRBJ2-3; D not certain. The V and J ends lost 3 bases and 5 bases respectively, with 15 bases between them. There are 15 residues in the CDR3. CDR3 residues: CASSFGGLSQDTQYF. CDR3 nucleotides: TGTGCCAGCAGTTTCGGTGGGCTCAGCCAAGATACGCAGTATTTT.

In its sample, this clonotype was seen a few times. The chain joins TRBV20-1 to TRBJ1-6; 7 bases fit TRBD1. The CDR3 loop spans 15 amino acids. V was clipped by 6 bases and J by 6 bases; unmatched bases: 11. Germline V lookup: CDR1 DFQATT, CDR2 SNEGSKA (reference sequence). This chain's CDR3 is CSAKTGVFSNSPLHF. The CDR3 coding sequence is TGCAGTGCAAAAACAGGGGTTTTTTCTAATTCACCCCTCCACTTT.

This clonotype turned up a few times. CDR3 region: CAWSVKIKSGANVLTF. The CDR3 coding sequence is TGTGCCTGGAGTGTAAAAATAAAGTCGGGGGCCAACGTCCTGACTTTC. The chain is built from TRBV30 and TRBJ2-6; D not certain. The CDR3 has 16 amino acids. CDR1 and CDR2 from the germline V gene are GTSNPN and SVGIG (reference sequence). The germline V and J ends were trimmed by 0 bases and 4 bases, with 13 bases remaining between them.

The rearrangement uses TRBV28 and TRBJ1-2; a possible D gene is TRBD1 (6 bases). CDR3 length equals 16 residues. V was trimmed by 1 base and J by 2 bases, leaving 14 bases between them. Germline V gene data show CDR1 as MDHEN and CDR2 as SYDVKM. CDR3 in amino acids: CASSLFAIGQNYGYTF. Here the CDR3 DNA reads TGTGCCAGCAGTTTATTTGCGATCGGACAGAACTATGGCTACACCTTC.

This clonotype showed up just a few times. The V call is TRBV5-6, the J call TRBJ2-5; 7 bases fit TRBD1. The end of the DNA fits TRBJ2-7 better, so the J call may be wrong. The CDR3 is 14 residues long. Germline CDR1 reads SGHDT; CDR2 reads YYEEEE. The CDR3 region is CASSWDRINYEQYF. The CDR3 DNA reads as TGTGCCAGCAGCTGGGACAGAATAAACTACGAGCAGTACTTC.

CDR3 nucleotides: TGTGCCAGCAGTATCGGCGAGGGAACCCAAGAGACCCAGTACTTC. This encodes CASSIGEGTQETQYF. This chain connects TRBV28 to TRBJ2-5; TRBD2 is a possible D gene (5 bases). The CDR3 has 15 amino acids. V was clipped by 5 bases and J by 1 base, with 14 bases between them. Germline CDR1 MDHEN, CDR2 SYDVKM.

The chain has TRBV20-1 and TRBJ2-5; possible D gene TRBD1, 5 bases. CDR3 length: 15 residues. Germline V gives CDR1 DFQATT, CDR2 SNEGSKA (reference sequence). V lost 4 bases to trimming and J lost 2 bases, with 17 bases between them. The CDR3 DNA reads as TGCAGTGCTAATTCAATTGGTCGGACACAAGAGACCCAGTACTTC. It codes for CSANSIGRTQETQYF.

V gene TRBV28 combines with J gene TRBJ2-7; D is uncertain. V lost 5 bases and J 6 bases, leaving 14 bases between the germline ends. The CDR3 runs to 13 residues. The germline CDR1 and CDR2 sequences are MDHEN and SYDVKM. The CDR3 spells CASSPKWWSEQYF. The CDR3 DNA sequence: TGTGCCAGCAGTCCCAAGTGGTGGAGCGAGCAGTACTTC. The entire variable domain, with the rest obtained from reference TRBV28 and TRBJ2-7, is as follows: DVKVTQSSRYLVKRTGEKVFLECVQDMDHENMFWYRQDPGLGLRLIYFSYDVKMKEKGDIPEGYSVSREKKERFSLILESASTNQTSMYLCASSPKWWSEQYFGPGTRLTVT.

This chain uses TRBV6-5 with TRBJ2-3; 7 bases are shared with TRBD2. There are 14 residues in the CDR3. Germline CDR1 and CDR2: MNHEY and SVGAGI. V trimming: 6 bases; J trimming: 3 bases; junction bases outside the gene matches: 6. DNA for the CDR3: TGTGCCAGCAGGACAGCCGGGGGGACAGATACGCAGTATTTT. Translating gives CASRTAGGTDTQYF.

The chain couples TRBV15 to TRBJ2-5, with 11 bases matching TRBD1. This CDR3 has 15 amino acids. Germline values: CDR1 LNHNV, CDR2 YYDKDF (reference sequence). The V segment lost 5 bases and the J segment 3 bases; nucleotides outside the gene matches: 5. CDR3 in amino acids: CATSGGTGGKETQYF. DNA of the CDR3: TGTGCCACCAGCGGGGGGACAGGGGGTAAAGAGACCCAGTACTTC.

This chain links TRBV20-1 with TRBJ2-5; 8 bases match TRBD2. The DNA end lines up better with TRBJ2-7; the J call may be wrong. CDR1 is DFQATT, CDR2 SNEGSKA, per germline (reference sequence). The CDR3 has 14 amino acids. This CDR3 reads CSAREGVHIYEQYF. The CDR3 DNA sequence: TGCAGTGCTCGGGAGGGAGTTCATATCTACGAGCAGTACTTC.

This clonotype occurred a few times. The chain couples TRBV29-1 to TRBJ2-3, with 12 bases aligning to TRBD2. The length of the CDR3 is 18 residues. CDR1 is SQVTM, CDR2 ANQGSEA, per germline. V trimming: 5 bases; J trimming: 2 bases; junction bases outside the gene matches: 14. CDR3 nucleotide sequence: TGCAGCGTTTTAGGGGAGACTAGCGGGAGACTTGACACAGATACGCAGTATTTT. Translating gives CSVLGETSGRLDTDTQYF.

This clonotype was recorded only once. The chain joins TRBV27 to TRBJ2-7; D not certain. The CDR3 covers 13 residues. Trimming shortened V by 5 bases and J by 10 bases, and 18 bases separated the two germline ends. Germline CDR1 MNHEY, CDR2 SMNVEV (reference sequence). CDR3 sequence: CASSPGWGESQYF. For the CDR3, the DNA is TGTGCCAGCAGTCCAGGTTGGGGTGAGTCCCAGTACTTC.

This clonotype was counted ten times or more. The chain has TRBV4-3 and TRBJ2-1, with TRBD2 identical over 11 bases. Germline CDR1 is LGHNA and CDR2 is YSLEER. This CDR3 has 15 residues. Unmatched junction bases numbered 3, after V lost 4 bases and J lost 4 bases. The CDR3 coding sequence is TGCGCCAGCAGCCCGGGACTAGCGGAGTACAATGAGCAGTTCTTC. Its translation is CASSPGLAEYNEQFF.

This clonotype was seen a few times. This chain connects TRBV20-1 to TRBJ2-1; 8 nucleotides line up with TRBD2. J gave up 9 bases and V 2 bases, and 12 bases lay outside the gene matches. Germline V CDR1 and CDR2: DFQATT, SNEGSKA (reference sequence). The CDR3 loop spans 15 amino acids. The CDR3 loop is CSARYAAGAGFEQFF. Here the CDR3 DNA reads TGCAGTGCTAGATACGCAGCGGGAGCGGGTTTTGAGCAGTTCTTC.

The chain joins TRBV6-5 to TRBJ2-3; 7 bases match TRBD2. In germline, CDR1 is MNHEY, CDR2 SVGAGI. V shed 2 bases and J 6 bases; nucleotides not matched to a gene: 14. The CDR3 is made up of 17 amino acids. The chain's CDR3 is CASSYRGDFWAGDTQYF. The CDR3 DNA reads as TGTGCCAGCAGTTACCGGGGGGACTTCTGGGCGGGGGATACGCAGTATTTT.